These 20 T cell receptor beta chains were sequenced from one sample in a study of blood T cell repertoires in COVID-19. The repertoire was sequenced with immunoSEQ multiplex PCR; TCRdb's copy has only in-frame clones and lacks some. The sample records fewer than 200,000 clones, 80% to 90% being singletons. Sequencing input: peripheral blood. The receptors here all came from a man between 18 and 35 years old who had recovered from COVID-19.

This clone is a singleton in its sample. The chain combines TRBV6-2 or TRBV6-3 with TRBJ2-1; D is possibly TRBD1 (5 bases). V lost 0 bases and J lost 4, with 13 bases in between. The CDR3 consists of 16 residues. Per germline, CDR1 MNHEY and CDR2 SVGEGT. The DNA for the CDR3 is TGTGCCAGCAGTTACTCGCGCAGGGAAGTGTACAATGAGCAGTTCTTC. As protein: CASSYSRREVYNEQFF.

This chain joins TRBV6-5 and TRBJ2-1, with D perhaps matching TRBD1 (7 bases). Germline CDR1 MNHEY, CDR2 SVGAGI. The CDR3 extends over 16 amino acids. Trimming took 2 bases from V and 4 from J, leaving 15 bases between them. The CDR3 DNA reads TGTGCCAGCAGTTACGGGGCGGGACAGTCGTACAATGAGCAGTTCTTC. Amino acids: CASSYGAGQSYNEQFF.

V and J are TRBV10-1 and TRBJ2-3; 7 bases agree with TRBD1. CDR1 and CDR2 (germline): WNHNN, SYGVQD (reference sequence). The CDR3 has 15 amino acids. Unmatched junction bases numbered 7, after V lost 5 bases and J lost 2 bases. The CDR3 nucleotides read TGCGCCAGCAGTCCCCGACAGGGAAACACAGATACGCAGTATTTT. Translated, it gives CASSPRQGNTDTQYF.

This chain connects TRBV29-1 to TRBJ1-2; TRBD1 matches at 8 bases. The CDR3 has 12 residues. Per germline, CDR1 SQVTM and CDR2 ANQGSEA. V shed 6 bases, J shed 3 bases, and the junction held 3 bases outside the gene matches. CDR3 bases: TGCAGCGTGGGACAGGTCGACTATGGCTACACCTTC. Amino acids: CSVGQVDYGYTF.

This clone was seen just once. The V and J genes are TRBV5-1 and TRBJ1-2; 7 bases fit TRBD1. The germline V gene encodes CDR1 SGHRS and CDR2 YFSETQ. After removal of 0 bases from V and 7 bases from J, the junction contained 3 bases not matched to a gene. The CDR3 runs to 13 residues. The DNA of the CDR3 is TGCGCCAGCAGCTTGGGCGGGGACAGTGGCTACACCTTC. The encoded protein is CASSLGGDSGYTF.

This clone was detected only a few times. The chain couples TRBV4-1 to TRBJ2-1; 12 bases map to TRBD2. With V trimmed by 6 bases and J by 0 bases, 9 bases remained unmatched. Germline lookup yields CDR1 MGHRA and CDR2 YSYEKL. This CDR3 comprises 18 residues. CDR3 in amino acids: CASRPGLAGWSSYNEQFF. The CDR3 DNA reads TGCGCCAGCAGACCTGGACTAGCGGGATGGAGCTCCTACAATGAGCAGTTCTTC.

The chain carries TRBV4-1 and TRBJ2-3; no clear D. The germline CDR1 and CDR2 sequences are MGHRA and YSYEKL. The CDR3 loop spans 13 amino acids. V lost 1 base and J lost 6, with 8 bases in between. CDR3 loop: CASSQVLVDTQYF. In DNA form, the CDR3 reads TGCGCCAGCAGCCAAGTTTTAGTGGATACGCAGTATTTT.

As concerns this clone: This sample includes further DNA sequences coding for the same CDR3. The chain has TRBV9 and TRBJ2-7; 8 bases agree with TRBD2. There are 15 residues in the CDR3. V gave up 4 bases and J gave up 0 bases; unmatched junction bases: 6. From germline, CDR1 is SGDLS and CDR2 YYNGEE. The CDR3 nucleotides are TGTGCCAGCAGCAGAACTAGCGGTAGCTCCTACGAGCAGTACTTC. It codes for CASSRTSGSSYEQYF.

This chain uses TRBV19 with TRBJ1-1; 7 bases align to TRBD1. From germline, CDR1 is LNHDA and CDR2 SQIVND (reference sequence). This CDR3 is built from 13 residues. V lost 8 bases and J lost 6; bases outside the gene matches: 9. In DNA form, the CDR3 reads TGTGCCAGTCTAGAACAGGGGATGTCTGAAGCTTTCTTT. This gives the protein CASLEQGMSEAFF.

The CDR3 spells CASSAGTRTYEQYF. In nucleotides, the CDR3 is TGTGCCAGCAGCGCCGGGACTAGAACCTACGAGCAGTACTTC. The chain combines TRBV7-6 with TRBJ2-7; TRBD2 matches at 8 bases. This CDR3 spans 14 amino acids. With 5 bases clipped from V and 2 bases from J, the junction kept 5 bases outside the gene matches. The germline CDR1 and CDR2 sequences are SGHVS and FNYEAQ.

The chain links TRBV7-2 to TRBJ2-7, with 7 bases identical to TRBD2. V was clipped by 4 bases and J by 2 bases; unmatched bases: 8. CDR3 length: 15 amino acids. The germline V gene encodes CDR1 SGHTA and CDR2 FQGNSA. The CDR3 loop is CASSSASGTPYEQYF. For the CDR3, the DNA is TGTGCCAGCAGCTCTGCTAGCGGAACGCCCTACGAGCAGTACTTC.

This clone was picked up one time. The V call is TRBV4-2, the J call TRBJ2-7, with 10 bases aligning to TRBD2. This CDR3 has 19 amino acids. In germline, CDR1 is LGHNA, CDR2 YNFKEQ. V dropped 4 bases and J dropped 0; count of bases not matched to a gene: 15. CDR3 nucleotide sequence: TGTGCCAGCAGCCCCGTTAGCGGGAGGACACTCCCGCACTCCTACGAGCAGTACTTC. The encoded protein is CASSPVSGRTLPHSYEQYF.

This chain links TRBV7-2 with TRBJ2-1; 7 bases are a match to TRBD2. The germline gives CDR1 SGHTA, CDR2 FQGNSA. The CDR3 loop spans 16 amino acids. Germline trimming cut 1 base from V and 9 bases from J; bases unmatched to any gene: 12. Written as DNA, the CDR3 is TGTGCCAGCAGCTTAGTAGGGGCGGGAGCGGCGAGTGAGCAGTTCTTC. Translating gives CASSLVGAGAASEQFF.

The rearrangement uses TRBV11-1 and TRBJ2-1; TRBD2 matches 7 bases. The CDR3 has 16 residues. Trimming at V came to 3 bases and at J to 8 bases, leaving 13 bases not matched to a gene. Germline V gene data show CDR1 as SGHAT and CDR2 as FQDESV (reference sequence). Written as DNA, the CDR3 is TGTGCCAGCAGCTTTTTGACAGCGGGATCCCGCGATGAGCAGTTCTTC. This translates into CASSFLTAGSRDEQFF.

This clone is a singleton in its sample. V is TRBV5-1 and J is TRBJ2-7; 10 bases are a match to TRBD1. V dropped 4 bases and J dropped 3; count of bases not matched to a gene: 4. Germline V lookup: CDR1 SGHRS, CDR2 YFSETQ. The CDR3 has 14 residues. Here the CDR3 DNA reads TGCGCCAGCAGCCTCCGGGACAGGGGCTACGAGCAGTACTTC. Translation gives CASSLRDRGYEQYF.

The CDR3 DNA sequence: TGTGCCAGTCACATTGGAGGGGGCAATCAGCCCCAGCATTTT. Protein: CASHIGGGNQPQHF. The chain joins TRBV19 to TRBJ1-5; a possible D gene is TRBD1 (5 bases). There are 14 residues in the CDR3. The germline V and J ends were trimmed by 8 bases and 2 bases, with 13 bases remaining between them. The germline gives CDR1 LNHDA, CDR2 SQIVND (reference sequence).

The chain recombines TRBV4-3 with TRBJ2-5; unclear D gene. This CDR3 is 14 amino acids long. Trimming pared 0 bases from V and 6 bases from J, leaving 11 bases between. From germline, CDR1 is LGHNA and CDR2 YSLEER. CDR3 coding DNA: TGCGCCAGCAGCCAAGAGGATTCGAGGAAGACCCAGTACTTC. This codes for CASSQEDSRKTQYF.

J is TRBJ2-2 and V is TRBV29-1; perhaps TRBD1 as D (5 bases). Germline V gene data show CDR1 as SQVTM and CDR2 as ANQGSEA. The CDR3 sequence is 13 residues long. The V end was cut by 5 bases, the J end by 6 bases, with 13 bases between. CDR3 loop: CSVPGRHAGELFF. CDR3 coding DNA: TGCAGCGTTCCAGGGCGGCACGCCGGGGAGCTGTTTTTT.

DNA for the CDR3: TGCGCCAGCAGCTCCGGACTGTACTCTGGGGCCAACGTCCTGACTTTC. Encoded protein: CASSSGLYSGANVLTF. The gene calls are TRBV5-1 and TRBJ2-6; maybe TRBD2 (5 bases). The V end lost 3 bases, the J end lost 0 bases, and 10 bases lay between the germline ends. Per germline, CDR1 SGHRS and CDR2 YFSETQ. This CDR3 comprises 16 residues.

The chain links TRBV19 to TRBJ2-3, with 9 bases lining up with TRBD2. Germline V lookup: CDR1 LNHDA, CDR2 SQIVND (reference sequence). After removal of 10 bases from V and 2 bases from J, the junction contained 1 base not matched to a gene. The CDR3 length is 12 residues. In nucleotides, the CDR3 is TGTGCCACTAGCGGGAACACAGATACGCAGTATTTT. This codes for CATSGNTDTQYF.